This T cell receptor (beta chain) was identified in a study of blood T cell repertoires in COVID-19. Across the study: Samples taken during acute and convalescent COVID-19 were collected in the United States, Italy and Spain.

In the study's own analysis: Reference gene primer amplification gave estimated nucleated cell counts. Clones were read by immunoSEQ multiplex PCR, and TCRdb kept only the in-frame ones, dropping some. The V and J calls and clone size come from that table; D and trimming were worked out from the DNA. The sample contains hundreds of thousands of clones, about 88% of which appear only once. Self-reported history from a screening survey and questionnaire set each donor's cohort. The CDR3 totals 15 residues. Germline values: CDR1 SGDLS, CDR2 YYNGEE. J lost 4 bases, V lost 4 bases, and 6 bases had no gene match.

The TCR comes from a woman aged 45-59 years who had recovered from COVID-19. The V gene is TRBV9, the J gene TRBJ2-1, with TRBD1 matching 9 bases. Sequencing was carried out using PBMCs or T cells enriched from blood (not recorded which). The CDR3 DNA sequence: TGTGCCAGCAGCCCCGGGACAGGGTCGTACAATGAGCAGTTCTTC. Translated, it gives CASSPGTGSYNEQFF.